This T cell receptor beta chain was identified in a study of OX40 agonist ivuxolimab in advanced cancers. For the study at large: As their treatment, patients were administered ivuxolimab, an agonistic anti-OX40 (CD134) antibody. Study findings and constraints: Normalized T-cell clonal expansion was also low in some nonresponders. Averaging showed that CD8+ T cells had more expanded clones than CD4+ did.

Remarks on this clone: The antigen is undetermined.

Germline V CDR1 and CDR2: MDHEN, SYDVKM. This CDR3 has 18 amino acids. V was pared by 6 bases and J by 0 bases, with 20 bases between. TCRdb keeps only in-frame clones here, not all; method: immunoSEQ multiplex PCR. The sample records about 67,000 clones, about 88% being singletons. The rearrangement links TRBV28 to TRBJ1-4, with a possible D match to TRBD1 (5 bases). The input for sequencing was CD4+ or CD8+ T cells sorted from blood, taken in a trial of the OX40 agonist ivuxolimab. The receptor comes from an adult with an advanced solid tumor such as melanoma, head and neck, liver or kidney cancer. CDR3 sequence reads: CASRPSRDALATNEKLFF. CDR3 bases: TGTGCCAGCAGACCCTCCCGGGACGCACTTGCAACTAATGAAAAACTGTTTTTT.